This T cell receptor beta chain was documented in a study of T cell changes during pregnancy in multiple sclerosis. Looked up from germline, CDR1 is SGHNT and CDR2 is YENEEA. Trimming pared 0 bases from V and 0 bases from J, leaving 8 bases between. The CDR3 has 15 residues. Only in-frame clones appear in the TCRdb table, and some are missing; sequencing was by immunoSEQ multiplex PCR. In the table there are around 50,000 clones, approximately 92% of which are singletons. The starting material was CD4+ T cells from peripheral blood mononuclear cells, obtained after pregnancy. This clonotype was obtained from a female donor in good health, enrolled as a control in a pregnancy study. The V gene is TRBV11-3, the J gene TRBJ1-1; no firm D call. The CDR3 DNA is TGTGCCAGCAGCTTAGATGGGAGGATGAACACTGAAGCTTTCTTT. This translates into CASSLDGRMNTEAFF. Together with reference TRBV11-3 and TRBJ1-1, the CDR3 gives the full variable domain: EAGVVQSPRYKIIEKKQPVAFWCNPISGHNTLYWYLQNLGQGPELLIRYENEEAVDDSQLPKDRFSAERLKGVDSTLKIQPAELGDSAVYLCASSLDGRMNTEAFFGQGTRLTVV.